A selection of T cell receptor beta chains follows, all from one sample in a study of cytomegalovirus exposure and HLA in healthy donors. The assay was immunoSEQ multiplex PCR, and TCRdb's table has in-frame clones only and misses some. The sample has roughly 200,000 clones, roughly 85% seen once; the top ten hold approximately 4%. Sequencing was performed on PBMCs. Receptors were obtained from a woman younger than 45 in good health and CMV-seropositive. Both conserved end residues are trimmed from each CDR3.

>TRBV7-2|TRBJ2-3
ASSVAGGRGTQY
>TRBV4-2|TRBJ1-1
ASSQMMGSTEAF
>TRBV5-6|TRBJ1-3
ASSLPPRVQSLGNTIY
>TRBV7-2|TRBJ2-7
ASSDPAGGYEQY
>TRBV10-3|TRBJ2-7
AISSGTSGERYEQY
>TRBV7-2|TRBJ2-2
ASSLEWIDRGTGELF
>TRBV7-9|TRBJ2-3
ASSQTGLAGYTDTQY
>TRBV5-5|TRBJ2-1
ASSFGTGTHEQF
>TRBV29-1|TRBJ2-7
SVGGSVVYEQY
>TRBV27|TRBJ2-7
ASSLSPGLMGPYEQY
>TRBV5-1|TRBJ2-7
ASRQGRSIGEEQY
>TRBV5-6|TRBJ1-1
ASSLRFRLQLESDTEAF
>TRBV4-1|TRBJ2-1
ASSQAGTGSGEQF
>TRBV7-8|TRBJ1-2
ASSRLGTDFNYGYT
>TRBV19|TRBJ1-2
ASSIEQGLGYT
>TRBV6-1|TRBJ1-2
ASSDPVRVDGSGYT
>TRBV28|TRBJ2-5
ASSSQGQGLRETQY
>TRBV12-5|TRBJ2-2
ASGFVGGWVGELF
>TRBV13|TRBJ1-6
ASSLTGRGRISLH
>TRBV4-3|TRBJ2-5
ASSPTIQETQY
>TRBV4-1|TRBJ2-5
ASSQRGGGQETQY
>TRBV4-2|TRBJ1-1
ASSLTGIRLTEAF
>TRBV5-1|TRBJ2-7
ASRWTGGYEQY
>TRBV5-1|TRBJ2-6
ASTPDTGANVLT
>TRBV6-6|TRBJ2-2
ASSYVRNTGELF
>TRBV19|TRBJ2-7
ASSQTGGIYEQY
>TRBV2|TRBJ1-1
ASSEGQIEAF
>TRBV19|TRBJ1-4
ASSPDRVSNEKLF
>TRBV4-1|TRBJ2-6
ASSQGGSSGFSGANVLT
>TRBV7-9|TRBJ1-3
ASSLGYLLSGNTIY
>TRBV4-1|TRBJ2-5
ASSQDSYQY
>TRBV2|TRBJ1-5
ASSYSRGRGQPQH
>TRBV27|TRBJ1-1
ASSPWTAGGVNTEAF
>TRBV7-2|TRBJ1-5
ASSSDSYQPQH
>TRBV13|TRBJ2-7
ASSLSLDSSSYEQY
>TRBV9|TRBJ2-1
ASSVGGLAGDEQF
>TRBV5-6|TRBJ2-2
ASSLAGELF
>TRBV4-3|TRBJ2-4
ASSQGEVAKNIQY
>TRBV18|TRBJ1-1
ASSPIENTEAF
>TRBV5-1|TRBJ1-3
ASSRGSGNTIY
>TRBV13|TRBJ2-7
ASSSGTGSLGYEQY
>TRBV12-5|TRBJ1-2
ASGLDEGTPDGYT
>TRBV5-1|TRBJ1-6
ASSYEMNSPLH
>TRBV7-2|TRBJ2-5
ASSLEARETQY
>TRBV6-5|TRBJ2-7
ASNKGSSYEQY
>TRBV12-5|TRBJ2-7
ASGSYGQGSYEQY
>TRBV7-6|TRBJ1-1
ASSLLMGETGSVNTEAF
>TRBV11-2|TRBJ2-1
ASSLSRAEQF
>TRBV5-4|TRBJ1-2
ASSANLGAGPASNYGYT
>TRBV5-1|TRBJ2-5
ASSLGVAGVGETQY
>TRBV4-2|TRBJ2-3
ASSQGAGGGTDTQY